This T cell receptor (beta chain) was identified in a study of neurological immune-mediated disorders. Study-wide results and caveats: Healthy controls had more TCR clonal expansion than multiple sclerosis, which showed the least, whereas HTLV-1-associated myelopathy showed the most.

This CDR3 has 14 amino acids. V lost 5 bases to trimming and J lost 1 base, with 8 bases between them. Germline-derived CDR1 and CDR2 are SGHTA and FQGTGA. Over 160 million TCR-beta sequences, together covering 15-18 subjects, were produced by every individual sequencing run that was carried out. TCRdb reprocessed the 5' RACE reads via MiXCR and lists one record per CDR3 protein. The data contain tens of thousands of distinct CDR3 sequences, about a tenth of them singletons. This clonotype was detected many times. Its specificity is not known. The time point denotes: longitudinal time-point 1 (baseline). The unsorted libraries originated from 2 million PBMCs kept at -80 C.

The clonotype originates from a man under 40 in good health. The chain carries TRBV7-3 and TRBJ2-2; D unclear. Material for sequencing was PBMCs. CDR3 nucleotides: TGTGCCAGCAGCCAACATCAGAACACCGGGGAGCTGTTTTTT. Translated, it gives CASSQHQNTGELFF.